This T cell receptor beta chain was profiled in a study of blood T cell repertoires in COVID-19. The V end lost 7 bases, the J end lost 7 bases, and 17 bases lay between the germline ends. The CDR3 is 14 residues long. Germline assignment: CDR1 SNHLY and CDR2 FYNNEI. The method was immunoSEQ multiplex PCR; TCRdb's version includes in-frame clones alone and lacks a portion of them. There are 120,000 or so clones in the sample; under 85% occur only once, and 12% lies in the top ten. The receptor was derived from a man in his 60s with acute or convalescent COVID-19. This chain links TRBV2 with TRBJ2-1; D unclear. The sample consisted of peripheral blood. The CDR3: CASNLRLPGNEQFF. The CDR3 coding sequence is TGTGCCAGCAATTTGCGACTCCCCGGGAATGAGCAGTTCTTC.